This TCR beta chain was identified in a study of OX40 agonist ivuxolimab in advanced cancers. Study conclusions and caveats: On average, CD8+ T cells had more expanded clones than CD4+. Low levels of normalized T-cell clonal expansion also appeared in some nonresponders.

Here immunoSEQ multiplex PCR was the method, and the copy in TCRdb shows in-frame clones only, minus some. The sample has some 75,000 clones, less than 90% seen once; the top ten hold approximately 2%. Blood got drawn at baseline, again on cycle 4 day 1, and then on cycle 7 day 1. This clone has a single count. The antigen remains unidentified. The source material was CD4+ or CD8+ T cells sorted from blood, sampled in a trial of the OX40 agonist ivuxolimab. The clonotype was recovered from an adult with an advanced solid tumor such as melanoma, head and neck, liver or kidney cancer.

The CDR3 DNA reads TGTGCCAGCAGGGGGTGGATGCGGCAGCCCCAGCATTTT. Translation: CASRGWMRQPQHF. The V gene is TRBV2, the J gene TRBJ1-5; no firm D call. The germline V and J ends were trimmed by 6 bases and 7 bases, with 13 bases remaining between them. The length of the CDR3 is 13 residues. Germline V gives CDR1 SNHLY, CDR2 FYNNEI.